This T cell receptor beta chain was sequenced for a study of shared clonotypes between healthy human individuals. Notes on the study in general: Depth was large, yet rarefaction showed that sorted-subset sequencing was incomplete. Shared clonotypes: approximately 5% naive CD4, roughly 4% naive CD8, roughly 2.2% memory CD4, 0.4% memory CD8. Deeper or shallower sequencing was expected to change how clonotypes are shared among donors.

The V end was cut by 8 bases, the J end by 8 bases, with 12 bases between. The CDR3 contains 11 residues. From germline, CDR1 is MNHEY and CDR2 SVGAGI. Using immunoSEQ multiplex PCR, the repertoire was profiled, and TCRdb retains in-frame clones only, with some absent. This table has millions of clones, approximately 95% appearing once. The authors divided CD4+ cells into CD45RA+ naive and CD45RA-negative memory subsets. Worth noting for this clone: Antigen specificity is unknown.

The V call is TRBV6-5, the J call TRBJ1-1; D gene ambiguous. The receptor was isolated from a man younger than 35 in good health. Some clones in this sample may be carry-over from other donors' samples. The material sequenced was naive CD4+ T cells from PBMCs. Described subset: CD45RA+ positively selected. CDR3 region: CASQHVNEAFF. The CDR3 DNA reads as TGTGCCAGCCAACATGTTAACGAAGCTTTCTTT.